Below, one T cell receptor beta chain is given with its context. This CDR3 has 18 amino acids. Germline V gene sequence: CDR1 SGHDN, CDR2 FVKESK. V gave up 0 bases and J gave up 1 base; unmatched junction bases: 10. As the sequencing template, cDNA was produced by extracting RNA and reverse transcribing it. Method: immunoSEQ multiplex PCR; TCRdb's copy keeps in-frame clones and lacks some. The table records 110,000 or so clones, around 64% of them present only once. The data were taken from a study of CD8+ T cells in alopecia areata. The chain has TRBV14 and TRBJ2-5; 8 bases match TRBD2. Sequenced material: CD4+ T cells sorted from blood. This clonotype was obtained from a human donor in good health. Here the CDR3 DNA reads TGTGCCAGCAGCCAAGATCTTGTGAGCGGGGGACTCCAAGAGACCCAGTACTTC. Amino acid sequence: CASSQDLVSGGLQETQYF.